This T cell receptor (beta chain) was obtained from a study of T cell responses to AZD1222 COVID-19 vaccine. General study points: Vaccine-associated CD4 TCRs spanned spike, dominant at 160-218 and 743-854.

In regard to this clone: Its antigen is as yet unknown.

Sequencing used immunoSEQ multiplex PCR; TCRdb keeps in-frame clones, though not all of them. This table has over 130,000 clones, about 92% appearing once. This TCR came from an adult in good health. The sequencing used peripheral blood, collected on day 0 of AZD1222 vaccination.

CDR3 amino acids: CASSLAWTYGYTF. The CDR3 DNA reads as TGTGCCAGCAGTTTGGCCTGGACCTATGGCTACACCTTC. The J gene is TRBJ1-2, the V gene TRBV28, with unresolved D. The CDR3 covers 13 residues. V dropped 3 bases and J dropped 4 bases, with 9 bases sitting between them. In germline, CDR1 is MDHEN, CDR2 SYDVKM.